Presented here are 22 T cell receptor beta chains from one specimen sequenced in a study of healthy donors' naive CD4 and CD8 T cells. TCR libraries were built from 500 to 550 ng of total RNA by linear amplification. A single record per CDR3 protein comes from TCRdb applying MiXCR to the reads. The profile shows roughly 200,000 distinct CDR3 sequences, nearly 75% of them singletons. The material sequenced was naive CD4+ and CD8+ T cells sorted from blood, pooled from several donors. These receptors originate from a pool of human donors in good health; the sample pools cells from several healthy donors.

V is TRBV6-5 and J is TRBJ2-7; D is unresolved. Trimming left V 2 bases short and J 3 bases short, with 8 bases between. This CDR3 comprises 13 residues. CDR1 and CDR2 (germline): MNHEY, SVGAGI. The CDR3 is CASSYGDRYEQYF. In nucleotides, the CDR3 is TGTGCCAGCAGTTACGGGGATCGCTACGAGCAGTACTTC.

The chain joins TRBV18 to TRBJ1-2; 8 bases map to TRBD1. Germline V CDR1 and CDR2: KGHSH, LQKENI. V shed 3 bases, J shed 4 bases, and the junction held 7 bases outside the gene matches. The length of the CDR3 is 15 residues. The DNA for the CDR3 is TGTGCCAGCTCACCGGGGACAGGACCAAGCTATGGCTACACCTTC. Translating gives CASSPGTGPSYGYTF.

The CDR3 loop is CSVEGGAGDEQYF. CDR3 sequence (DNA): TGCAGCGTTGAAGGAGGTGCGGGCGACGAGCAGTACTTC. The chain employs TRBV29-1 and TRBJ2-7; maybe TRBD2 (5 bases). Per the germline V gene, CDR1 is SQVTM and CDR2 is ANQGSEA. This CDR3 comprises 13 residues. V lost 1 base, J lost 5 bases, and 12 bases lay in between.

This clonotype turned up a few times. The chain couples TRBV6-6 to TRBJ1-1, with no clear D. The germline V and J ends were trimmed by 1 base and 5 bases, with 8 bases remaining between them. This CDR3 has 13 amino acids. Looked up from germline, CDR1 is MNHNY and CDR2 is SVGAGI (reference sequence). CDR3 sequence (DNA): TGTGCCAGCAGTTACTTAGGTGGTACTGAAGCTTTCTTT. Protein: CASSYLGGTEAFF.

CDR3 in amino acids: CASSTSFWEGDTEAFF. DNA of the CDR3: TGTGCCAGTAGTACCAGCTTTTGGGAGGGGGACACTGAAGCTTTCTTT. The chain uses TRBV19 and TRBJ1-1; a weak D match, TRBD1 (6 bases). The germline V gene has CDR1 LNHDA and CDR2 SQIVND (reference sequence). The CDR3 runs 16 residues. With 4 bases removed from V and 3 bases from J, the gap between germline ends came to 18 bases.

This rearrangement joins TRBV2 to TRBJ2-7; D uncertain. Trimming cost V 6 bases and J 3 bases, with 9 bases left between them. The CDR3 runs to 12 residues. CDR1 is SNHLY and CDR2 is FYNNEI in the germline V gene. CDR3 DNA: TGTGCCAGCAGGTCACCTAACTACGAGCAGTACGTC. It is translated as CASRSPNYEQYV.

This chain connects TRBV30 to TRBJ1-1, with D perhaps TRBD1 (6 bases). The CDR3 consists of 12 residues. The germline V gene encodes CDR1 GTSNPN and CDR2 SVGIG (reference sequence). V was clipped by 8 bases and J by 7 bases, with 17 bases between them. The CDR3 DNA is TGTGCCCGGGACACCTTTTGGGGTGAAGCTTTCTTT. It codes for CARDTFWGEAFF.

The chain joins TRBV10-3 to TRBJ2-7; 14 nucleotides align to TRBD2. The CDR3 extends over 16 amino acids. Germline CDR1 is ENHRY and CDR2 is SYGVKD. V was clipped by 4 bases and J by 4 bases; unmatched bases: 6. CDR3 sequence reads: CAISVETSGRAYEQYF. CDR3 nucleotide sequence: TGTGCCATCAGTGTGGAGACTAGCGGGAGGGCGTACGAGCAGTACTTC.

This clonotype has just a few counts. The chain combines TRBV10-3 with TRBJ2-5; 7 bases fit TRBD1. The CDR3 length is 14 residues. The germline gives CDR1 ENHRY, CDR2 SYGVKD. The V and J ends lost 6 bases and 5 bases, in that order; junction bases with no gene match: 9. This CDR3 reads CAIRAGQAGETQYF. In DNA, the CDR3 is TGTGCCATCAGGGCTGGACAGGCCGGGGAGACCCAGTACTTC.

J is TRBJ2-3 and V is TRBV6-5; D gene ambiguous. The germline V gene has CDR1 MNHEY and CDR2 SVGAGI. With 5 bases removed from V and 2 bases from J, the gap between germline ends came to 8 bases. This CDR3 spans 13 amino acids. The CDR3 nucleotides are TGTGCCAGCAGTCCCCTTTTCACAGATACGCAGTATTTT. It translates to CASSPLFTDTQYF.

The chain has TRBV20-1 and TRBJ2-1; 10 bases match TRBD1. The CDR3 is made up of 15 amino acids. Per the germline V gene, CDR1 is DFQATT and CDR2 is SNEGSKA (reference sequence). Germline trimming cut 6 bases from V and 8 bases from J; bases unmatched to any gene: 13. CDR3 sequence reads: CSAAGQGSLGDEQFF. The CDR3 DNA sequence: TGCAGTGCGGCGGGACAGGGGTCCCTGGGCGATGAGCAGTTCTTC.

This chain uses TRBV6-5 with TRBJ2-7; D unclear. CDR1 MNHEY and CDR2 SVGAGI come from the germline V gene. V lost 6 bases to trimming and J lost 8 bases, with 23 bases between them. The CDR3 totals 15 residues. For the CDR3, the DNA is TGTGCCAGCAGCCCCTCCTCTCTCAGAGCCCCTAAGCAGTACTTC. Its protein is CASSPSSLRAPKQYF.

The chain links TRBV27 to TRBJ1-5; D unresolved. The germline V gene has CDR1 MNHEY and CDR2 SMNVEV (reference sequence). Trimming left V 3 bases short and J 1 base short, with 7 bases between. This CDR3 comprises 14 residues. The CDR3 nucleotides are TGTGCCAGCAGTTTGGTCAGAAGCAATCAGCCCCAGCATTTT. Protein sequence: CASSLVRSNQPQHF.

CDR3: CSVVGRLAKNIQYF. CDR3 nucleotides: TGCAGCGTTGTAGGCAGACTAGCCAAAAACATTCAGTACTTC. The V gene is TRBV29-1, the J gene TRBJ2-4; D gene ambiguous. The CDR3 sequence is 14 residues long. Germline loops: CDR1 SQVTM, CDR2 ANQGSEA. Deletions cut 4 bases from V and 0 bases from J, with 10 bases between.

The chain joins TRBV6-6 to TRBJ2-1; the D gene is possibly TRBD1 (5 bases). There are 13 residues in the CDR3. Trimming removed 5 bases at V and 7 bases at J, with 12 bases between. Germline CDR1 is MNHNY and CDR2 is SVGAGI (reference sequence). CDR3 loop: CASSKPGLNEQFF. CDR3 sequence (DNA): TGTGCCAGCAGTAAACCAGGGTTGAATGAGCAGTTCTTC.

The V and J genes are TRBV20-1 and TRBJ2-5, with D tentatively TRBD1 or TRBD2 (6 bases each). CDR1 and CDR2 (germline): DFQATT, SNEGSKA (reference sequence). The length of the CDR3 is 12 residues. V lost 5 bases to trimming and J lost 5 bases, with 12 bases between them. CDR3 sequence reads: CSAYREEETQYF. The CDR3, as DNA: TGCAGTGCTTACAGGGAGGAGGAGACCCAGTACTTC.

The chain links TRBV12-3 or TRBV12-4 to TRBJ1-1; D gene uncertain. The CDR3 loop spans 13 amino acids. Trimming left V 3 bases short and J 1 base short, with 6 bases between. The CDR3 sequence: CASSFQENTEAFF. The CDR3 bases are TGTGCCAGCAGTTTCCAAGAGAACACTGAAGCTTTCTTT.

The CDR3 region has the DNA TGTGCCAGCAGCCTAGGAACAGGGATCTATGGCTACACCTTC. Encoded protein: CASSLGTGIYGYTF. The V call is TRBV5-5, the J call TRBJ1-2, with D maybe TRBD1 (6 bases). The CDR3 spans 14 residues. Trimming shortened V by 4 bases and J by 4 bases, and 14 bases separated the two germline ends. CDR1 and CDR2 from the germline V gene are SGHKS and YYEKEE (reference sequence).

The CDR3 bases are TGTGCCAGCAGTACCGATCTCCCTACCATGGGTGGCGAGCAGTACTTC. Its translation: CASSTDLPTMGGEQYF. The rearrangement joins TRBV12-3 or TRBV12-4 to TRBJ2-7, with D unclear. The V end lost 5 bases, the J end lost 6 bases, and 23 bases lay between the germline ends. The CDR3 loop spans 16 amino acids.

The CDR3 is CASSLKFHNEQFF. The CDR3 nucleotides read TGTGCCAGCAGTTTAAAGTTCCACAATGAGCAGTTCTTC. V and J are TRBV27 and TRBJ2-1; D is unclear. From germline, CDR1 is MNHEY and CDR2 SMNVEV (reference sequence). Trimming removed 2 bases from V and 5 bases from J, with 7 bases in between. The CDR3 is 13 residues long.

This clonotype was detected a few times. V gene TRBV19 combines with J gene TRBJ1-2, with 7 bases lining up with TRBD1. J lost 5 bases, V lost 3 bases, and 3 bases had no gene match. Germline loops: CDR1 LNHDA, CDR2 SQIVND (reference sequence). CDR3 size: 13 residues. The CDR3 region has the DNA TGTGCCAGTAGTATTACAGGGGAATATGGCTACACCTTC. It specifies CASSITGEYGYTF.

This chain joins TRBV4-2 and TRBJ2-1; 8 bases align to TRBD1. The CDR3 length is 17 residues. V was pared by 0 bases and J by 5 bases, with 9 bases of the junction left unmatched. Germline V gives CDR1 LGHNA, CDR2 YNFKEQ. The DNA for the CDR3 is TGTGCCAGCAGCCAAGATCCCCTGGACAGGGAAGACAATGAGCAGTTCTTC. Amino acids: CASSQDPLDREDNEQFF.